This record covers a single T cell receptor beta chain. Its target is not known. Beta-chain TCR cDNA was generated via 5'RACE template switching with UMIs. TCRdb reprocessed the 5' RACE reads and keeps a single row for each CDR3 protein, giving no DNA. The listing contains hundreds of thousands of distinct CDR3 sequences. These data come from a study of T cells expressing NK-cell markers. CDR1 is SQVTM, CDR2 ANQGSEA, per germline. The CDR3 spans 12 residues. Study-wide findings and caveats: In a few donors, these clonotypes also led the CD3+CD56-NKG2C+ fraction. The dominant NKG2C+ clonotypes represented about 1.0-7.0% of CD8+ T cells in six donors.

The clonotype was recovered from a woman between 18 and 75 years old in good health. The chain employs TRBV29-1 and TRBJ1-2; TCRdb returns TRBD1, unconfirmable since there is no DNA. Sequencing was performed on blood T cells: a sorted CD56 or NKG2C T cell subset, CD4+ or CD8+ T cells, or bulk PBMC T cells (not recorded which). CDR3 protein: CSVLMGAYGYTF. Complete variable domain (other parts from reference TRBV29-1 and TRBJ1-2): SAVISQKPSRDICQRGTSLTIQCQVDSQVTMMFWYRQQPGQSLTLIATANQGSEATYESGFVIDKFPISRPNLTFSTLTVSNMSPEDSSIYLCSVLMGAYGYTFGSGTRLTVV.